Listed below are T cell receptor beta chains from one sample, sequenced in a study of blood T cell repertoires in COVID-19. The repertoire was sequenced with immunoSEQ multiplex PCR; TCRdb's copy has only in-frame clones and lacks some. The sample carries about 230,000 clones, nearly 90% recorded once. The sequencing sample was made of PBMCs or T cells enriched from blood (not recorded which). The receptor set was obtained from a man aged 25 to 45 who had recovered from COVID-19. Each CDR3 is given with its conserved first and last residue. D genes are given only for firm matches. For some rows the clone size is stated as once, few or many, or as a class when expanded; others skip it.

cdr3_nt: TGCGCCAGCAGCCAACCCCTAGTTAATGCCAACGTCCTGACTTTC
cdr3_aa: CASSQPLVNANVLTF
j_call: TRBJ2-6
v_call: TRBV4-1
clone_size: -
cdr3_length: 15
d_call: -

cdr3_nt: TGTGCCTGGAGTGTAAGGGAGCGAGATACGCAGTATTTT
cdr3_aa: CAWSVRERDTQYF
j_call: TRBJ2-3
v_call: TRBV30
clone_size: -
cdr3_length: 13
d_call: -

cdr3_nt: TGTGCCAGTACCACGACTAGTTCCCGGACTGGAGATACGCAGTATTTT
cdr3_aa: CASTTTSSRTGDTQYF
j_call: TRBJ2-3
v_call: TRBV19
clone_size: once
cdr3_length: 16
d_call: -

cdr3_nt: TGTGCCAGCAGCTTGGAGGGCAGAGCAAGGGAGAATGGCTACACCTTC
cdr3_aa: CASSLEGRARENGYTF
j_call: TRBJ1-2
v_call: TRBV5-4
clone_size: -
cdr3_length: 16
d_call: -

cdr3_nt: TGTGCCATCAGAGAACTAGCGGGAGACAATGAGCAGTTCTTC
cdr3_aa: CAIRELAGDNEQFF
j_call: TRBJ2-1
v_call: TRBV10-3
clone_size: few
cdr3_length: 14
d_call: TRBD2

cdr3_nt: TGTGCCAGCTCACGGACAGGGGAGGGCTCCTATAATTCACCCCTCCACTTT
cdr3_aa: CASSRTGEGSYNSPLHF
j_call: TRBJ1-6
v_call: TRBV18
clone_size: once
cdr3_length: 17
d_call: TRBD1

cdr3_nt: TGTGCCAGCAGCTTATGGACAGGTATGAACACTGAAGCTTTCTTT
cdr3_aa: CASSLWTGMNTEAFF
j_call: TRBJ1-1
v_call: TRBV5-4
clone_size: once
cdr3_length: 15
d_call: TRBD1

cdr3_nt: TGTGCCAGCAGTTCTCGACAGGCCTATAATTCACCCCTCCACTTT
cdr3_aa: CASSSRQAYNSPLHF
j_call: TRBJ1-6
v_call: TRBV28
clone_size: -
cdr3_length: 15
d_call: -

cdr3_nt: TGTGCCAGCAGCTCATACAGGTCTGAAGCTTTCTTT
cdr3_aa: CASSSYRSEAFF
j_call: TRBJ1-1
v_call: TRBV5-6
clone_size: -
cdr3_length: 12
d_call: -

cdr3_nt: TGTGCCAGCAGCTTTGGACAGGGGAGCAATCAGCCCCAGCATTTT
cdr3_aa: CASSFGQGSNQPQHF
j_call: TRBJ1-5
v_call: TRBV7-2
clone_size: -
cdr3_length: 15
d_call: TRBD1

cdr3_nt: TGTGCCAGCAGTTACTCGGTGAGGGATTTAACCTACGAGCAGTACTTC
cdr3_aa: CASSYSVRDLTYEQYF
j_call: TRBJ2-7
v_call: TRBV6-2/TRBV6-3
clone_size: -
cdr3_length: 16
d_call: -

cdr3_nt: TGTGCCACCAGCAGAGGCCAGGGGGTCTATGGCTACACCTTC
cdr3_aa: CATSRGQGVYGYTF
j_call: TRBJ1-2
v_call: TRBV15
clone_size: -
cdr3_length: 14
d_call: TRBD1

cdr3_nt: TGTGCCAGCAGTCCTACCGTAGGCTACACCTTC
cdr3_aa: CASSPTVGYTF
j_call: TRBJ1-2
v_call: TRBV12-3/TRBV12-4
clone_size: -
cdr3_length: 11
d_call: -

cdr3_nt: TGTGCCAGCAGCTTGGGGACATTTACTGGAAACACCATATATTTT
cdr3_aa: CASSLGTFTGNTIYF
j_call: TRBJ1-3
v_call: TRBV5-6
clone_size: -
cdr3_length: 15
d_call: -